This entry describes one T cell receptor (beta chain). The length of the CDR3 is 16 residues. CDR1 LGHDT and CDR2 YNNKEL come from the germline V gene (reference sequence). Trimming at V came to 4 bases and at J to 0 bases, leaving 3 bases not matched to a gene. Per the original methods: Nucleated cell counts were estimated from reference gene primer amplification. The repertoire was sequenced with immunoSEQ multiplex PCR; TCRdb's copy has only in-frame clones and lacks some. V and J calls plus clone size are reproduced from that table; the DNA served to infer D and trimming. The sample includes approximately 99,000 clones, approximately 85% of them seen just once. The record originates from a study of blood T cell repertoires in COVID-19. The wider study: Acute and convalescent COVID-19 samples came from the United States, Italy and Spain. T cells, B-cell-depleted T cells, or PBMCs supplied cDNA or gDNA.

The TCR sequence derives from a human donor in a cohort sampled during active COVID-19. The sequenced material came from peripheral blood. V and J are TRBV3-1 (or the pseudogene TRBV3-2) and TRBJ2-3; TRBD2 matches at 11 bases. The chain's CDR3 is CASSLTSGVSTDTQYF. For the CDR3, the DNA is TGTGCCAGCAGCCTGACTAGCGGGGTTAGCACAGATACGCAGTATTTT.